The entry below gives a single T cell receptor beta chain sequence along with its context. Antigen specificity is unknown. 13 Jbeta primers and 60 Vbeta primers were used for the PCR. TCRdb's table, derived via immunoSEQ multiplex PCR, lists solely in-frame clones and lacks some. The data show around 180,000 clones, almost 85% seen once. This CDR3 is built from 15 residues. Germline V CDR1 and CDR2: SGHRS, YFSETQ. Trimming took 4 bases from V and 0 from J, leaving 13 bases between them. The data stem from a study of cytomegalovirus exposure and HLA in healthy donors. General observations from the study: The study designated 164 TCR beta chains cytomegalovirus-associated.

The sample consisted of PBMCs. The clonotype comes from a woman aged 45-59 years in good health and CMV-seronegative. The V and J genes are TRBV5-1 and TRBJ2-5, with D maybe TRBD1 (5 bases). The CDR3 DNA follows: TGCGCCAGCAGCACCCTACCGACAGACCAAGAGACCCAGTACTTC. The encoded protein is CASSTLPTDQETQYF.